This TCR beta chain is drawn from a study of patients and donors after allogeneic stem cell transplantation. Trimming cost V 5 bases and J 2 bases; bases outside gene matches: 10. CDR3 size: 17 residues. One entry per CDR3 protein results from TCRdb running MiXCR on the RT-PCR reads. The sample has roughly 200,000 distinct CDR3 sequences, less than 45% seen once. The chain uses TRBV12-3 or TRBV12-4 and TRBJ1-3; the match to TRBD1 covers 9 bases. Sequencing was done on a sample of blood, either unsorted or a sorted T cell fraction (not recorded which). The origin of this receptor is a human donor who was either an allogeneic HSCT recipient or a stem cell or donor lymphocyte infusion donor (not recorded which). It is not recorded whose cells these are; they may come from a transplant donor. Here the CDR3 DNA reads TGTGCCAGCAGTACCGAGACAGGGGGACTAACTGGAAACACCATATATTTT. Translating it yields CASSTETGGLTGNTIYF.